Listed below are T cell receptor beta chains from one sample, sequenced in a study of blood T cell repertoires in COVID-19. The table came from immunoSEQ multiplex PCR; TCRdb's copy has only in-frame clones and leaves some out. This table holds 40,000 to 45,000 clones, 79% found once. The sample comprised peripheral blood. All receptors derive from a woman at least 80 years old with acute or convalescent COVID-19. The CDR3 runs from the conserved cysteine through the conserved F or W. A D gene is named only where the DNA matches it firmly. Only some rows state a clone size, as once, few, many or a class for expanded clones.

D: TRBD2
size: NA
J: TRBJ2-1
V: TRBV3-1/TRBV3-2
CDR3: CASSQGTSGSFGGGVF
DNA: TGTGCCAGCAGCCAAGGGACTAGCGGAAGTTTCGGGGGAGGGGTCTTC

D: TRBD1
size: NA
J: TRBJ2-5
V: TRBV3-1/TRBV3-2
CDR3: CASSPTGEETQYF
DNA: TGTGCCAGCAGCCCGACAGGGGAGGAGACCCAGTACTTC

D: NA
size: NA
J: TRBJ2-1
V: TRBV15
CDR3: CATSPRTNYNEQFF
DNA: TGTGCCACCAGCCCAAGGACTAACTACAATGAGCAGTTCTTC

D: NA
size: NA
J: TRBJ2-1
V: TRBV21-1
CDR3: CASSKRLETSGYNEQFF
DNA: TGTGCCAGCAGCAAAAGGTTGGAGACTAGCGGTTACAATGAGCAGTTCTTC

D: NA
size: NA
J: TRBJ2-5
V: TRBV18
CDR3: CASSPRRSQETQYF
DNA: TGTGCCAGCTCCCCAAGGAGAAGCCAAGAGACCCAGTACTTC

D: TRBD1
size: NA
J: TRBJ1-2
V: TRBV5-1
CDR3: CASNPRDRGNYGYTF
DNA: TGCGCCAGCAACCCCCGGGACAGGGGCAACTATGGCTACACCTTC

D: NA
size: NA
J: TRBJ1-5
V: TRBV6-5
CDR3: CARPYAGAGQPQHF
DNA: TGTGCCAGACCGTATGCGGGGGCGGGTCAGCCCCAGCATTTT

D: NA
size: NA
J: TRBJ2-1
V: TRBV5-4
CDR3: CASSLGGSLYNEQFF
DNA: TGTGCCAGCAGCTTAGGAGGATCCTTATACAATGAGCAGTTCTTC

D: NA
size: few
J: TRBJ1-1
V: TRBV10-1
CDR3: CASKAQVANTEAFF
DNA: TGCGCCAGCAAAGCCCAGGTCGCGAACACTGAAGCTTTCTTT

D: TRBD1
size: NA
J: TRBJ1-5
V: TRBV5-4
CDR3: CASSAPGQGQPQHF
DNA: TGTGCCAGCAGCGCCCCGGGACAGGGTCAGCCCCAGCATTTT

D: NA
size: NA
J: TRBJ1-1
V: TRBV28
CDR3: CASQKSGGNTEAFF
DNA: TGTGCCAGCCAAAAATCGGGGGGGAACACTGAAGCTTTCTTT

D: TRBD2
size: NA
J: TRBJ2-7
V: TRBV3-1/TRBV3-2
CDR3: CASSPGTSGFTYEQYF
DNA: TGTGCCAGCAGCCCCGGGACTAGCGGTTTTACCTACGAGCAGTACTTC

D: TRBD2
size: few
J: TRBJ2-5
V: TRBV27
CDR3: CASSLVTSGSPQYF
DNA: TGTGCCAGCAGTTTGGTGACTAGCGGGAGCCCCCAGTACTTC

D: NA
size: NA
J: TRBJ2-6
V: TRBV6-5
CDR3: CASSQQVSGANVLTF
DNA: TGTGCCAGCAGCCAACAAGTCTCTGGGGCCAACGTCCTGACTTTC

D: TRBD1
size: once
J: TRBJ1-1
V: TRBV19
CDR3: CASSQSHRGNTEAFF
DNA: TGTGCCAGTAGTCAGTCGCACAGGGGGAACACTGAAGCTTTCTTT

D: TRBD1
size: NA
J: TRBJ1-6
V: TRBV28
CDR3: CASSWTGFSSYNSPLHF
DNA: TGTGCCAGCAGTTGGACAGGCTTCAGCTCCTATAATTCACCCCTCCACTTT

D: NA
size: NA
J: TRBJ2-4
V: TRBV6-5
CDR3: CASSPADYIQYF
DNA: TGTGCCAGCAGCCCCGCGGACTACATTCAGTACTTC

D: NA
size: NA
J: TRBJ2-3
V: TRBV4-3
CDR3: CASSQEGRTTDTQYF
DNA: TGCGCCAGCAGCCAAGAGGGTCGGACTACAGATACGCAGTATTTT

D: NA
size: NA
J: TRBJ2-1
V: TRBV5-4
CDR3: CASSWGDAYNEQFF
DNA: TGTGCCAGCAGCTGGGGGGACGCCTACAATGAGCAGTTCTTC

D: NA
size: NA
J: TRBJ2-1
V: TRBV6-2/TRBV6-3
CDR3: CASSPHRADNEQFF
DNA: TGTGCCAGCAGTCCACACAGAGCCGACAATGAGCAGTTCTTC

D: NA
size: NA
J: TRBJ2-1
V: TRBV6-5
CDR3: CASSYARGSSYNEQFF
DNA: TGTGCCAGCAGTTACGCCCGGGGGAGCTCCTACAATGAGCAGTTCTTC

D: TRBD2
size: few
J: TRBJ2-1
V: TRBV10-2
CDR3: CASKPLAGGPRSYNEQFF
DNA: TGCGCCAGCAAACCTCTAGCGGGAGGGCCACGCTCCTACAATGAGCAGTTCTTC

D: NA
size: NA
J: TRBJ2-5
V: TRBV12-3/TRBV12-4
CDR3: CASTRTIQETQYF
DNA: TGTGCCAGCACGCGTACTATTCAAGAGACCCAGTACTTC

D: NA
size: NA
J: TRBJ1-6
V: TRBV7-2
CDR3: CASSQDSRNSPLHF
DNA: TGTGCCAGCAGCCAAGACAGCCGTAATTCGCCCCTCCACTTT

D: NA
size: NA
J: TRBJ1-2
V: TRBV30
CDR3: CAWSVKTDGYTF
DNA: TGTGCCTGGAGTGTAAAAACAGATGGCTACACCTTC

D: TRBD2
size: NA
J: TRBJ2-7
V: TRBV5-6
CDR3: CASSSGLAVPYEQYF
DNA: TGTGCCAGCAGCTCGGGACTAGCGGTGCCGTACGAGCAGTACTTC

D: NA
size: NA
J: TRBJ2-7
V: TRBV5-4
CDR3: CASSSAVTYEQYF
DNA: TGTGCCAGCTCCTCAGCGGTGACCTACGAGCAGTACTTC

D: NA
size: NA
J: TRBJ1-4
V: TRBV6-5
CDR3: CASAQGRALREKLFF
DNA: TGTGCCAGCGCCCAGGGTAGGGCCCTGCGGGAAAAACTGTTTTTT

D: TRBD1
size: NA
J: TRBJ1-2
V: TRBV4-3
CDR3: CASSKQGASYGYTF
DNA: TGCGCCAGCAGCAAACAGGGGGCGTCCTATGGCTACACCTTC

D: TRBD1
size: NA
J: TRBJ1-4
V: TRBV4-1
CDR3: CASSQGDRRGKLFF
DNA: TGCGCCAGCAGCCAAGGGGACAGGAGGGGAAAACTGTTTTTT

D: NA
size: NA
J: TRBJ2-1
V: TRBV11-3
CDR3: CASSLDPSAREQFF
DNA: TGTGCCAGCAGCTTAGATCCCAGCGCCCGAGAGCAGTTCTTC

D: TRBD2
size: NA
J: TRBJ2-3
V: TRBV19
CDR3: CASSRLALPDTQYF
DNA: TGTGCCAGTAGTAGACTAGCGCTCCCAGATACGCAGTATTTT

D: NA
size: NA
J: TRBJ1-2
V: TRBV29-1
CDR3: CSYQNNRELVYGYTF
DNA: TGCAGCTATCAAAATAACCGGGAGCTTGTGTATGGCTACACCTTC

D: TRBD1
size: NA
J: TRBJ1-1
V: TRBV10-2
CDR3: CASRGQGVTEAFF
DNA: TGCGCCAGCCGGGGACAGGGGGTCACTGAAGCTTTCTTT

D: NA
size: NA
J: TRBJ2-1
V: TRBV5-4
CDR3: CASSLSGEPYNEQFF
DNA: TGTGCCAGCAGCTTGTCGGGGGAACCCTACAATGAGCAGTTCTTC

D: TRBD2
size: NA
J: TRBJ2-1
V: TRBV27
CDR3: CASGGGSKPNEQFF
DNA: TGTGCCAGCGGGGGAGGGTCGAAGCCCAATGAGCAGTTCTTC

D: NA
size: NA
J: TRBJ2-7
V: TRBV29-1
CDR3: CSVADSYEQYF
DNA: TGCAGCGTCGCAGACAGCTACGAGCAGTACTTC

D: TRBD2
size: NA
J: TRBJ2-7
V: TRBV2
CDR3: CASSYSGSSYEQYF
DNA: TGTGCCAGCAGTTATAGCGGGAGCTCCTACGAGCAGTACTTC

D: TRBD1
size: NA
J: TRBJ1-1
V: TRBV18
CDR3: CASSPQGQGNTEAFF
DNA: TGTGCCAGCTCACCCCAGGGACAGGGGAACACTGAAGCTTTCTTT

D: NA
size: NA
J: TRBJ1-4
V: TRBV6-1
CDR3: CASSEVRGPNEKLFF
DNA: TGTGCCAGCAGTGAAGTTCGAGGGCCTAATGAAAAACTGTTTTTT

D: TRBD1
size: NA
J: TRBJ2-2
V: TRBV14
CDR3: CATRDSPTGELFF
DNA: TGTGCCACAAGGGACAGCCCTACCGGGGAGCTGTTTTTT

D: TRBD1
size: NA
J: TRBJ2-5
V: TRBV6-1
CDR3: CASSETGQASQTQYF
DNA: TGTGCCAGCAGTGAAACGGGACAGGCGTCGCAGACCCAGTACTTC

D: TRBD2
size: NA
J: TRBJ2-3
V: TRBV5-1
CDR3: CASSPPGLAGTTDTQYF
DNA: TGCGCCAGCAGCCCCCCGGGACTAGCGGGGACCACAGATACGCAGTATTTT

D: NA
size: few
J: TRBJ2-1
V: TRBV6-2/TRBV6-3
CDR3: CASSTVVANEQFF
DNA: TGTGCCAGCAGTACAGTAGTTGCCAATGAGCAGTTCTTC

D: TRBD1
size: NA
J: TRBJ1-2
V: TRBV9
CDR3: CASSGWDSSSF
DNA: TGTGCCAGCAGCGGCTGGGACAGTTCTTCCTTC